Below are 22 T cell receptor beta chains sequenced from a single sample in a study of shared clonotypes between healthy human individuals (dated by TCRdb to between 2020 and 2021). Library preparation used the immunoSEQ multiplex PCR assay. TCRdb stores this immuneACCESS table with in-frame sequences only. Part of the clones is absent; in the studies checked, under half of the shortfall reflects unresolved V genes, and no reason is known for the rest. Counted in this sample were fewer than 2.5 million clones; approximately 93% of them appeared once. In total, the top ten clones hold about 0.38% of the sample. The sequenced sample consisted of naive CD4+ T cells from PBMCs. The label giving this sample's cell subset or site can be read as: CD45RA+ positively selected. Receptor source: a man aged 18 to 29 in good health. Some clones in this sample may be carry-over from other donors' samples.

The CDR3 protein is CASSATNRDYGYTF. For the CDR3, the DNA is TGTGCCAGCAGCGCTACCAATAGGGACTATGGCTACACCTTC. The chain uses TRBV9 and TRBJ1-2, with D uncertain. This CDR3 has 14 amino acids. Deletions cut 3 bases from V and 3 bases from J, with 12 bases between. The V gene's germline CDR1 is SGDLS and CDR2 YYNGEE.

This rearrangement joins TRBV6-1 to TRBJ2-7, with D unclear. Trimming removed 4 bases from V and 2 bases from J, with 6 bases in between. CDR1 and CDR2 (germline): MNHNS, SASEGT. The CDR3 is made up of 12 amino acids. CDR3 protein: CASSAWPYEQYF. The CDR3 DNA follows: TGTGCCAGCAGTGCGTGGCCCTACGAGCAGTACTTC.

The rearrangement links TRBV6-6 to TRBJ1-1; 8 bases agree with TRBD1. CDR3 length equals 13 residues. The germline V gene encodes CDR1 MNHNY and CDR2 SVGAGI (reference sequence). J lost 1 base, V lost 9 bases, and 4 bases had no gene match. The CDR3 loop reads CASTRGQNTEAFF. Here the CDR3 DNA reads TGTGCCAGTACCAGGGGGCAGAACACTGAAGCTTTCTTT.

The genes are TRBV27 and TRBJ1-5, with a weak D call TRBD1 (5 bases). Germline CDR1 and CDR2: MNHEY and SMNVEV (reference sequence). V was shortened by 4 bases and J by 6 bases, with 13 bases between the two germline ends. This CDR3 comprises 14 residues. In nucleotides, the CDR3 is TGTGCCAGCAGTTCATGGGGGGGAGGTCAGCCCCAGCATTTT. Protein product: CASSSWGGGQPQHF.

This clone was picked up one time. This chain joins TRBV6-5 and TRBJ2-1, with D unclear. The germline gives CDR1 MNHEY, CDR2 SVGAGI. CDR3 length: 12 amino acids. The V end lost 5 bases, the J end lost 6 bases, and 8 bases lay between the germline ends. This CDR3 reads CASSRAGNEQFF. CDR3 DNA: TGTGCCAGCAGTCGAGCAGGCAATGAGCAGTTCTTC.

This clone has a handful of counts. The chain couples TRBV28 to TRBJ1-1; 8 nucleotides agree with TRBD1. J was trimmed by 4 bases and V by 4 bases; bases with no gene match: 5. CDR3 length equals 14 residues. The germline V gene encodes CDR1 MDHEN and CDR2 SYDVKM. The CDR3 loop reads CASSSGGGGTEAFF. The CDR3 nucleotides read TGTGCCAGCAGTTCAGGGGGCGGGGGCACTGAAGCTTTCTTT.

CDR3 region: CASIAGAEAFF. CDR3 DNA sequence: TGTGCCAGCATTGCGGGGGCTGAAGCTTTCTTT. The chain carries TRBV28 and TRBJ1-1; TRBD1 might be the D (5 bases). V lost 7 bases and J 6 bases, leaving 9 bases between the germline ends. Per germline, CDR1 MDHEN and CDR2 SYDVKM. This CDR3 is 11 amino acids long. The complete variable domain, with remaining parts taken from reference TRBV28 and TRBJ1-1, reads DVKVTQSSRYLVKRTGEKVFLECVQDMDHENMFWYRQDPGLGLRLIYFSYDVKMKEKGDIPEGYSVSREKKERFSLILESASTNQTSMYLCASIAGAEAFFGQGTRLTVV.

The rearrangement joins TRBV13 to TRBJ2-1; 12 bases agree with TRBD2. CDR3 length: 15 residues. The J segment lost 7 bases and the V segment lost 1 base, leaving 2 bases of the junction unmatched. Germline assignment: CDR1 PRHDT and CDR2 FYEKMQ (reference sequence). The CDR3 DNA is TGTGCCAGCAGCTTAGCTAGCGGGAGGGGGAATGAGCAGTTCTTC. This sequence encodes CASSLASGRGNEQFF.

The chain uses TRBV21-1 and TRBJ1-5; the D call in the table, TRBD1, was not verified against the DNA. TRBV21-1 corresponds to a pseudogene. The CDR3 covers 17 residues. The CDR3 protein is CASSKVSRRPLNQPQHF. The CDR3 DNA is TGTGCCAGCAGCAAAGTCTCGCGCAGGCCCCTGAATCAGCCCCAGCATTTT.

J is TRBJ1-2 and V is TRBV28; tentative D call: TRBD1 (6 bases). The germline V gene has CDR1 MDHEN and CDR2 SYDVKM. V was cut by 6 bases and J by 10 bases, with 18 bases left in between. There are 13 residues in the CDR3. The CDR3 is CASSAGRTVPYTF. The CDR3 DNA reads as TGTGCCAGCAGCGCCGGTCGGACAGTTCCCTACACCTTC.

The V and J genes are TRBV6-5 and TRBJ2-5; the D is unclear. Germline CDR1 is MNHEY and CDR2 is SVGAGI. V was trimmed by 2 bases and J by 9 bases, leaving 7 bases between them. The CDR3 runs 11 residues. The CDR3 DNA reads as TGTGCCAGCAGTTACCACGCGTCCCAGTACTTC. Protein sequence: CASSYHASQYF.

The chain employs TRBV5-1 and TRBJ2-3; 13 bases align to TRBD2. The CDR3 runs to 17 residues. Trimming removed 4 bases from V and 0 bases from J; junction bases left unmatched: 5. Germline V gene data show CDR1 as SGHRS and CDR2 as YFSETQ. This CDR3 is CASSRGLAGASTDTQYF. The CDR3 DNA follows: TGCGCCAGCAGCAGAGGACTAGCGGGGGCAAGCACAGATACGCAGTATTTT.

This clone appeared once. The rearrangement links TRBV19 to TRBJ2-1; TRBD2 aligns across 9 bases. Germline-derived CDR1 and CDR2 are LNHDA and SQIVND (reference sequence). CDR3 size: 17 residues. The V gene end was trimmed by 6 bases and the J gene end by 7 bases; junction bases not matched to a gene: 16. CDR3 in amino acids: CASRGRGAGGPFNEQFF. In DNA, the CDR3 is TGTGCCAGTAGGGGCAGGGGCGCGGGAGGGCCTTTTAATGAGCAGTTCTTC.

The rearrangement links TRBV9 to TRBJ1-2, with 8 bases matching TRBD1. Losses at the gene ends were 2 bases for V and 4 bases for J; bases not matched to a gene: 7. The CDR3 is made up of 15 amino acids. Germline V gene lookup returns CDR1 SGDLS and CDR2 YYNGEE. The CDR3 DNA reads TGTGCCAGCAGCGTGTTTCAGGGGGCCGGCTATGGCTACACCTTC. Translation: CASSVFQGAGYGYTF.

The V call is TRBV10-2, the J call TRBJ1-1; weak D call: TRBD1 (5 bases). V was clipped by 10 bases and J by 4 bases, with 19 bases between them. Looked up from germline, CDR1 is WSHSY and CDR2 is SAAADI. The CDR3 is 14 amino acids. In DNA form, the CDR3 reads TGCGCCACCAAGATAAGGGGTGGTATCACTGAAGCTTTCTTT. Its protein is CATKIRGGITEAFF.

The J gene is TRBJ1-1, the V gene TRBV28; D remains ambiguous. Trimming left V 5 bases short and J 5 bases short, with 15 bases between. This CDR3 is built from 14 residues. Germline CDR1 MDHEN, CDR2 SYDVKM. CDR3 bases: TGTGCCAGCAGTGCCTATGCTGAGCGGACTGAAGCTTTCTTT. Amino acid sequence: CASSAYAERTEAFF.

This chain uses TRBV19 with TRBJ2-7; 8 bases are shared with TRBD2. The CDR3 runs 13 residues. Germline trimming cut 8 bases from V and 3 bases from J; bases unmatched to any gene: 6. The germline gives CDR1 LNHDA, CDR2 SQIVND (reference sequence). The CDR3 DNA reads as TGTGCCAGTCAAGCGGGAGTCGGCTACGAGCAGTACTTC. It codes for CASQAGVGYEQYF.

This chain joins TRBV4-1 and TRBJ1-4; D unclear. With 4 bases removed from V and 8 bases from J, the gap between germline ends came to 11 bases. This CDR3 contains 13 residues. The germline gives CDR1 MGHRA, CDR2 YSYEKL. DNA for the CDR3: TGCGCCAGCAGCCTTGGGGTGGGGGAAAAACTGTTTTTT. It translates to CASSLGVGEKLFF.

V and J are TRBV27 and TRBJ2-1, with 8 nucleotides matching TRBD2. The CDR3 loop spans 17 amino acids. The germline V gene has CDR1 MNHEY and CDR2 SMNVEV (reference sequence). With 5 bases clipped from V and 6 bases from J, the junction kept 15 bases outside the gene matches. DNA for the CDR3: TGTGCCAGCAGTCCAGTAATGACGGGAGGGCCTGCCAATGAGCAGTTCTTC. It is translated as CASSPVMTGGPANEQFF.

The V and J genes are TRBV10-3 and TRBJ2-3, with D perhaps TRBD1 or TRBD2 (5 bases each). The CDR3 is made up of 13 amino acids. The V and J ends lost 11 bases and 0 bases respectively, with 12 bases between them. The germline CDR1 and CDR2 sequences are ENHRY and SYGVKD. The CDR3 nucleotides are TGTGCCGTTACTAGGGGCAGCACAGATACGCAGTATTTT. Protein: CAVTRGSTDTQYF.

CDR3 in amino acids: CASSSSGRATYNEQFF. The CDR3 DNA follows: TGTGCCAGCAGTTCTAGCGGGAGGGCCACGTACAATGAGCAGTTCTTC. V gene TRBV27 combines with J gene TRBJ2-1, with TRBD2 matching 12 bases. From germline, CDR1 is MNHEY and CDR2 SMNVEV (reference sequence). J was trimmed by 4 bases and V by 4 bases; bases with no gene match: 5. The CDR3 extends over 16 amino acids.

This clone appeared a single time. The chain uses TRBV19 and TRBJ1-2, with D maybe TRBD1 (6 bases). Germline CDR1 LNHDA, CDR2 SQIVND (reference sequence). Trimming shortened V by 9 bases and J by 1 base, and 18 bases separated the two germline ends. CDR3 size: 15 residues. CDR3 DNA: TGTGCCAGCCCCGTAAGAGGGGACATTAACTATGGCTACACCTTC. Translated: CASPVRGDINYGYTF.